The entry below describes one T cell receptor beta chain. What this receptor recognizes is not known. No much larger clone is present one base from it, and per-base qualities are unavailable. This sample stems from a study of blood T cell repertoires in COVID-19 (TCRdb year 2020). Study-wide context: Collaborator samples came from the United States, Italy and Spain and covered acute and convalescent phases of COVID-19. The dataset comprised deeply sampled blood TCRbeta repertoires from subjects exposed to, actively infected with, or recovered from COVID-19. Samples were obtained from the ongoing ImmuneRACE study (first 160 participants) and from roughly 1,300 subjects provided by 6 global collaborators. The material from the prospective study consisted of cDNA or gDNA derived from T cells, B-cell-depleted T cells, or PBMCs. The repertoires were released in a freely available public database meant as a resource for research on the immune response to SARS-CoV-2. The sample metadata nearly always contained a de-identified subject ID, COVID-19 status, age in years and sex. Where available, HLA class I and class II types were taken from metadata supplied by the sample provider and were not determined by assay-based typing.

Each collaborating institution followed its own protocols to collect whole blood in K2EDTA tubes. For TCRbeta analysis, collaborators shipped samples as frozen whole blood, isolated PBMCs, or DNA extracted from either of those sample types. Broader findings and caveats from the paper: The amount of clinical and demographic metadata varied by source and participant and was provided uncurated.

The immunoSEQ Assay, a bias-controlled multiplex PCR, was used to amplify TCRbeta CDR3 regions from genomic DNA. The paper's processing steps were these. Within the assay, amplification of reference gene primers was used to estimate how many nucleated cells each sample contained. To quantify the absolute abundance of each unique TCRbeta CDR3 rearrangement, sequence reads were collapsed and filtered. For each sample, productive Simpson clonality was calculated as the square root of Simpson's diversity index over productive rearrangements. In its TCRdb copy, this immuneACCESS table keeps in-frame sequences only and misses some clones. Where compared with another copy, unresolved V genes explain less than half of these, and the others have no known cause. V, J and clone size are those of that table, while D and trimming were read from the DNA. Across this sample there are roughly 120,000 clones, with less than 85% seen only once. The top ten clones comprise 0.86% of the sample.

The sample taken for sequencing was peripheral blood. This clonotype was sampled from a human donor with acute or convalescent COVID-19. The donor label of this sample is uncertain.

CDR3 loop: CASSQPENYGYTF. At the DNA level, the sequence is TGTGCCAGCAGCCAACCAGAAAACTATGGCTACACCTTC. Rearrangement joined TRBV3-1 (or the pseudogene TRBV3-2) to TRBJ1-2, with the D gene too uncertain to name. The CDR3 holds 13 amino acids from the cysteine to the phenylalanine. Of the read, only the CDR3 DNA is kept; its 39 bases are in frame from base 1. Relative to germline, V is 2 bases shorter and J is 2 bases shorter, with 6 bases between their ends. The germline V gene (reference sequence) sets CDR1 to LGHDT and CDR2 to YNNKEL.